This is a list of T cell receptor beta chains from one sample in a study of blood T cells in healthy people across ages. MiXCR, run by TCRdb on the 5' RACE reads, gives a single entry per CDR3 protein. The sample lists over 1,300,000 distinct CDR3 sequences, around 59% seen once, with roughly 6.3% in the top ten. The material sequenced was blood. These receptors all come from a young man in good health. CDR3s include the opening cysteine and the closing phenylalanine or tryptophan. D genes are given only for firm matches. Size is stated for part of the rows, as once, few or many counts, or as a class when the clone is expanded.

clone size | J gene | D gene | V gene | CDR3 protein | CDR3 DNA
. | TRBJ2-7 | . | TRBV7-2 | CASSFATTNAYEQYF | TGTGCCAGCAGCTTCGCGACTACCAACGCCTACGAGCAGTACTTC
. | TRBJ2-7 | . | TRBV5-1 | CARFLCEQYF | TGCGCCAGGTTCCTTTGCGAGCAGTACTTC
. | TRBJ2-5 | TRBD1 | TRBV7-9 | CASSLLPGQGTIAQYF | TGTGCCAGCAGCTTACTTCCGGGACAGGGGACAATCGCCCAGTACTTC
. | TRBJ2-1 | TRBD1 | TRBV6-6 | CASSYLGQAYNEQFF | TGTGCCAGCAGTTACTTGGGACAGGCTTACAATGAGCAGTTCTTC
few | TRBJ2-6 | . | TRBV12-3/TRBV12-4 | CASGRTSGANVLTF | TGTGCCAGCGGCAGGACCTCTGGGGCCAACGTCCTGACTTTC
few | TRBJ2-3 | TRBD1 | TRBV20-1 | CSARGTGADTQYF | TGCAGTGCTCGCGGCACAGGGGCAGATACGCAGTATTTT
. | TRBJ2-7 | . | TRBV27 | CASSPFGGEQYF | TGTGCCAGCAGTCCCTTTGGTGGCGAGCAGTACTTC
few | TRBJ2-7 | . | TRBV29-1 | CSVVKPGANEQYF | TGCAGCGTTGTTAAACCCGGAGCCAACGAGCAGTACTTC
. | TRBJ2-4 | . | TRBV27 | CASSLWGQGAKNIQYF | TGTGCCAGCAGTTTATGGGGTCAGGGGGCCAAAAACATTCAGTACTTC
. | TRBJ2-3 | . | TRBV12-5 | CASAALGPDTQYF | TGTGCTAGTGCCGCCCTAGGTCCAGATACGCAGTATTTT
. | TRBJ2-4 | . | TRBV11-2 | CASSLDMGTIQYF | TGTGCCAGCAGCTTAGATATGGGGACCATTCAGTACTTC
. | TRBJ1-2 | . | TRBV4-3 | CASSPRGISHGYTF | TGCGCCAGCAGCCCCCGGGGGATTTCACATGGCTACACCTTC
. | TRBJ2-3 | . | TRBV7-7 | CASSPPGQEVPASTDTQYF | TGTGCCAGCAGCCCCCCCGGGCAGGAAGTTCCTGCGAGCACAGATACGCAGTATTTT
few | TRBJ2-6 | TRBD1 | TRBV27 | CASTQISGQGGAGANVLTF | TGTGCCAGCACCCAGATCTCGGGACAGGGAGGAGCAGGGGCCAACGTCCTGACTTTC
. | TRBJ1-6 | . | TRBV28 | CASSLLSVRRAVGGSPLHF | TGTGCCAGCAGTTTATTATCCGTACGACGGGCAGTTGGGGGCTCACCCCTCCACTTT
. | TRBJ2-4 | . | TRBV19 | CASRSRRGALGNIQYF | TGTGCCAGTAGATCCCGCCGAGGGGCCCTAGGAAACATTCAGTACTTC
. | TRBJ2-4 | . | TRBV7-9 | CASSWTREAKNIQYF | TGTGCCAGCAGCTGGACAAGAGAGGCCAAAAACATTCAGTACTTC
few | TRBJ2-3 | . | TRBV15 | CATSSLTASTDTQYF | TGTGCCACCAGCTCCCTGACAGCTAGCACAGATACGCAGTATTTT
few | TRBJ2-1 | . | TRBV10-3 | CAISDGSGEQFF | TGTGCCATCAGTGATGGCAGCGGAGAGCAGTTCTTC
. | TRBJ2-5 | TRBD2 | TRBV3-1 | CASSQVPGLQYF | TGTGCCAGCAGCCAAGTTCCGGGACTACAGTACTTC
few | TRBJ2-7 | . | TRBV7-2 | CASSYNKGYEQYF | TGTGCCAGCAGCTATAACAAGGGCTACGAGCAGTACTTC
. | TRBJ1-6 | . | TRBV4-2 | CASSQEGFGRSPLHF | TGTGCCAGCAGCCAAGAAGGTTTCGGGAGGTCACCCCTCCACTTT
. | TRBJ2-1 | TRBD1 | TRBV4-1 | CASSQWKLRDRGNEQFF | TGCGCCAGCAGCCAATGGAAGCTCCGGGACAGGGGCAATGAGCAGTTCTTC
. | TRBJ2-3 | . | TRBV7-2 | CASSRDSLTDTQYF | TGTGCCAGCAGCCGGGACTCCCTCACAGATACGCAGTATTTT
few | TRBJ2-3 | TRBD2 | TRBV6-1 | CASSLNRLLAGVSDTQYF | TGTGCCAGCAGCCTAAACCGTCTTCTAGCGGGAGTTTCAGATACGCAGTATTTT
few | TRBJ2-3 | . | TRBV4-2 | CASSLNLGSTDTQYF | TGTGCCAGCAGCCTGAACCTAGGGTCGACAGATACGCAGTATTTT